Shown below are 30 T cell receptor beta chains from a single sample sequenced in a study of blood T cell repertoires in COVID-19. The assay was immunoSEQ multiplex PCR, and TCRdb's table has in-frame clones only and misses some. This table has around 94,000 clones, about 86% appearing once. The source material was peripheral blood. The receptors stem from a man between 60 and 75 years old with acute or convalescent COVID-19.

The chain has TRBV5-4 and TRBJ2-7; D is unresolved. Germline CDR1 is SGHNT and CDR2 is YYREEE (reference sequence). CDR3 length: 13 residues. V lost 9 bases, J lost 2 bases, and 15 bases lay in between. The CDR3 sequence is CATQAGETYEQYF. The CDR3 DNA reads TGTGCCACCCAGGCCGGCGAAACCTACGAGCAGTACTTC.

This rearrangement joins TRBV9 to TRBJ2-3; 8 bases line up with TRBD2. Germline V CDR1 and CDR2: SGDLS, YYNGEE. The CDR3 length is 16 residues. The V gene end was trimmed by 0 bases and the J gene end by 2 bases; junction bases not matched to a gene: 5. CDR3: CASSVGTGGYTDTQYF. The CDR3 DNA reads TGTGCCAGCAGCGTAGGAACGGGGGGGTACACAGATACGCAGTATTTT.

The chain is built from TRBV27 and TRBJ2-1, with TRBD1 identical over 7 bases. J was trimmed by 5 bases and V by 8 bases; bases with no gene match: 9. There are 14 residues in the CDR3. Germline CDR1 reads MNHEY; CDR2 reads SMNVEV (reference sequence). The CDR3 DNA reads TGTGCCAGCGGTCCAAGGGACAGCAACAATGAGCAGTTCTTC. Its translation is CASGPRDSNNEQFF.

The V and J genes are TRBV18 and TRBJ1-2; 8 bases are a match to TRBD1. With V trimmed by 1 base and J by 4 bases, 11 bases remained unmatched. The CDR3 sequence is 17 residues long. Germline CDR1 reads KGHSH; CDR2 reads LQKENI. In nucleotides, the CDR3 is TGTGCCAGCTCACCACAAGATCCTCCAGGGGGCTTCTATGGCTACACCTTC. Encoded protein: CASSPQDPPGGFYGYTF.

The chain is built from TRBV7-2 and TRBJ1-6; 8 bases fit TRBD1. Germline trimming cut 2 bases from V and 7 bases from J; bases unmatched to any gene: 4. The CDR3 runs to 15 residues. The germline V gene encodes CDR1 SGHTA and CDR2 FQGNSA. The CDR3 DNA reads TGTGCCAGCAGCTTATTACGACAGGGGAATTCACCCCTCCACTTT. The encoded protein is CASSLLRQGNSPLHF. Looking up the rest from reference TRBV7-2 and TRBJ1-6 gives the full variable domain: GAGVSQSPSNKVTEKGKDVELRCDPISGHTALYWYRQSLGQGLEFLIYFQGNSAPDKSGLPSDRFSAERTGGSVSTLTIQRTQQEDSAVYLCASSLLRQGNSPLHFGNGTRLTVT.

V and J are TRBV30 and TRBJ2-4; 8 positions agree with TRBD2. Per the germline V gene, CDR1 is GTSNPN and CDR2 is SVGIG (reference sequence). The CDR3 sequence is 16 residues long. The J segment lost 3 bases and the V segment lost 1 base, leaving 8 bases of the junction unmatched. In DNA form, the CDR3 reads TGTGCCTGGAGTGGTCCGGGGGGGGGAGGCAAAAACATTCAGTACTTC. Encoded protein: CAWSGPGGGGKNIQYF.

Only one count was recorded for this clone. The chain recombines TRBV18 with TRBJ1-4, with 7 positions matching TRBD1. Germline trimming cut 0 bases from V and 8 bases from J; bases unmatched to any gene: 3. Per the germline V gene, CDR1 is KGHSH and CDR2 is LQKENI. The CDR3 contains 14 residues. CDR3 sequence (DNA): TGTGCCAGCTCACCACCAGGGGGCGGCGAAAAACTGTTTTTT. Translation gives CASSPPGGGEKLFF.

V usage is TRBV29-1 and J usage is TRBJ1-1; TRBD1 might be the D (6 bases). V lost 3 bases and J lost 6, with 8 bases in between. The CDR3 is 11 residues long. From germline, CDR1 is SQVTM and CDR2 ANQGSEA. For the CDR3, the DNA is TGCAGCGTTGATCAGGGGTCTGAAGCTTTCTTT. Translation: CSVDQGSEAFF.

The chain uses TRBV19 and TRBJ1-1; a possible D gene is TRBD1 (5 bases). Trimming cost V 5 bases and J 4 bases, with 17 bases left between them. Germline V gene data show CDR1 as LNHDA and CDR2 as SQIVND (reference sequence). The CDR3 is 15 residues long. CDR3 in amino acids: CASSFLAGSGTEAFF. The CDR3, as DNA: TGTGCCAGTAGTTTCCTTGCAGGGTCGGGCACTGAAGCTTTCTTT.

The chain recombines TRBV19 with TRBJ1-1, with a weak D call TRBD1 (5 bases). There are 14 residues in the CDR3. V lost 7 bases and J lost 0, with 12 bases in between. Germline CDR1 reads LNHDA; CDR2 reads SQIVND (reference sequence). The CDR3 protein is CASKVEGMNTEAFF. The CDR3, as DNA: TGTGCCAGTAAGGTGGAGGGGATGAACACTGAAGCTTTCTTT. The full variable domain, with the rest looked up from reference TRBV19 and TRBJ1-1, is DGGITQSPKYLFRKEGQNVTLSCEQNLNHDAMYWYRQDPGQGLRLIYYSQIVNDFQKGDIAEGYSVSREKKESFPLTVTSAQKNPTAFYLCASKVEGMNTEAFFGQGTRLTVV.

V gene TRBV20-1 combines with J gene TRBJ2-5, with D maybe TRBD2 (7 bases). Looked up from germline, CDR1 is DFQATT and CDR2 is SNEGSKA (reference sequence). This CDR3 has 13 residues. Trimming cost V 3 bases and J 5 bases, with 13 bases left between them. CDR3 DNA: TGCAGTGCTAGTAGGGGGGGCAAGGAGACCCAGTACTTC. Its translation: CSASRGGKETQYF.

J is TRBJ1-5 and V is TRBV28; 8 bases align to TRBD1. CDR1 is MDHEN and CDR2 is SYDVKM in the germline V gene. The J segment lost 3 bases and the V segment lost 6 bases, leaving 7 bases of the junction unmatched. This CDR3 contains 15 residues. The CDR3 here is CASRDWTGSNQPQHF. CDR3 in DNA: TGTGCCAGCAGGGACTGGACAGGGTCCAATCAGCCCCAGCATTTT.

The J gene is TRBJ1-2, the V gene TRBV29-1; D ambiguous. The germline CDR1 and CDR2 sequences are SQVTM and ANQGSEA. The V gene lost 4 bases and the J gene lost 4 bases, with 10 bases spanning the gap. The CDR3 consists of 12 residues. CDR3: CSVGEDLYGYTF. CDR3 nucleotides: TGCAGCGTTGGGGAGGACCTCTATGGCTACACCTTC.

The chain employs TRBV24-1 and TRBJ2-5; 11 bases are a match to TRBD1. Germline CDR1 is KGHDR and CDR2 is SFDVKD. J gave up 5 bases and V 4 bases, and 8 bases lay outside the gene matches. The CDR3 is made up of 16 amino acids. CDR3 DNA: TGTGCCACCAGTGAGTCCGGGACAGGGGGATCGGAGACCCAGTACTTC. It codes for CATSESGTGGSETQYF.

The gene calls are TRBV7-9 and TRBJ1-6, with D tentatively TRBD1 (5 bases). Germline V gives CDR1 SEHNR, CDR2 FQNEAQ (reference sequence). This CDR3 comprises 12 residues. V was pared by 5 bases and J by 12 bases, with 11 bases between. The CDR3 region is CASSRTREPLHF. CDR3 DNA sequence: TGTGCCAGCAGCCGGACAAGGGAACCCCTCCACTTT.

The rearrangement uses TRBV10-3 and TRBJ1-3, with TRBD1 matching over 8 bases. CDR1 ENHRY and CDR2 SYGVKD come from the germline V gene. This CDR3 region has 15 residues. V lost 3 bases and J lost 3; bases outside the gene matches: 4. The DNA of the CDR3 is TGTGCCATCAGTGACCCCGGGACAGGTGGAAACACCATATATTTT. It is translated as CAISDPGTGGNTIYF.

This clone was detected a few times. The chain couples TRBV20-1 to TRBJ2-7, with D perhaps matching TRBD1 (6 bases). CDR1 and CDR2 (germline): DFQATT, SNEGSKA (reference sequence). Between the trimmed V and J ends, which lost 6 bases and 4 bases, there was a span of 10 bases. The CDR3 consists of 11 residues. CDR3 residues: CSALDRYEQYF. The CDR3, as DNA: TGCAGTGCCCTTGACAGGTACGAGCAGTACTTC.

This chain uses TRBV7-3 with TRBJ2-1; a possible D gene is TRBD2 (6 bases). CDR1 SGHTA and CDR2 FQGTGA come from the germline V gene. The germline V and J ends were trimmed by 2 bases and 9 bases, with 17 bases remaining between them. The CDR3 extends over 15 amino acids. CDR3 nucleotides: TGTGCCAGCAGCTTAGTCGGGGGTTCATCGGGTGAGCAGTTCTTC. This translates into CASSLVGGSSGEQFF. The full variable domain, with the rest looked up from reference TRBV7-3 and TRBJ2-1, is GAGVSQTPSNKVTEKGKYVELRCDPISGHTALYWYRQSLGQGPEFLIYFQGTGAADDSGLPNDRFFAVRPEGSVSTLKIQRTERGDSAVYLCASSLVGGSSGEQFFGPGTRLTVL.

As DNA, the CDR3 is TGCGCCAGCAGCTTGGGGAGAGCTAAGGACACTGAAGCTTTCTTT. It is translated as CASSLGRAKDTEAFF. This rearrangement joins TRBV5-1 to TRBJ1-1, with D uncertain. Germline CDR1 reads SGHRS; CDR2 reads YFSETQ. The CDR3 runs to 15 residues. Trimming removed 0 bases at V and 3 bases at J, with 12 bases between.

V usage is TRBV2 and J usage is TRBJ1-3; 7 bases fit TRBD1. V lost 5 bases, J lost 0 bases, and 4 bases stayed unmatched. The CDR3 loop spans 15 amino acids. CDR1 and CDR2 from the germline V gene are SNHLY and FYNNEI. The CDR3 DNA reads as TGTGCCAGCAGTCTGGGACAGATCTCTGGAAACACCATATATTTT. Its translation is CASSLGQISGNTIYF.

The chain carries TRBV29-1 and TRBJ1-1, with unresolved D. The V end was cut by 4 bases, the J end by 1 base, with 10 bases between. The CDR3 covers 13 residues. Germline V CDR1 and CDR2: SQVTM, ANQGSEA. The CDR3 bases are TGCAGCGTTGTCCGGTCGGGGAACACTGAAGCTTTCTTT. As protein: CSVVRSGNTEAFF.

This chain uses TRBV6-1 with TRBJ1-1; maybe TRBD1 (6 bases). Trimming took 2 bases from V and 4 from J, leaving 8 bases between them. Looked up from germline, CDR1 is MNHNS and CDR2 is SASEGT. The CDR3 covers 13 residues. CDR3 nucleotide sequence: TGTGCCAGCAGTGAATTCAGGGGCACTGAAGCTTTCTTT. It is translated as CASSEFRGTEAFF.

This chain uses TRBV3-1 (or the pseudogene TRBV3-2) with TRBJ2-7, with 7 positions matching TRBD1. Germline lookup yields CDR1 LGHDT and CDR2 YNNKEL (reference sequence). The CDR3 runs 14 residues. V shed 6 bases, J shed 4 bases, and the junction held 9 bases outside the gene matches. The CDR3 is CASRPGQSIYEQYF. CDR3 coding DNA: TGTGCCAGCAGGCCGGGACAGTCGATTTACGAGCAGTACTTC.

This rearrangement joins TRBV9 to TRBJ1-1, with a weak D call TRBD1 (5 bases). The CDR3 consists of 16 residues. The germline CDR1 and CDR2 sequences are SGDLS and YYNGEE. The V and J ends lost 0 bases and 4 bases respectively, with 16 bases between them. As DNA, the CDR3 is TGTGCCAGCAGCGTAGGACCGGGGGGATTCAGCACTGAAGCTTTCTTT. It yields the protein CASSVGPGGFSTEAFF.

V is TRBV5-1 and J is TRBJ2-6; possible D gene TRBD2, 5 bases. CDR3 length: 15 amino acids. Per the germline V gene, CDR1 is SGHRS and CDR2 is YFSETQ. Trimming stripped 3 bases from V and 1 base from J, with 8 bases between. Here the CDR3 DNA reads TGCGCCAGCAGCTCTACGGGGTCTGGGGCCAACGTCCTGACTTTC. Protein product: CASSSTGSGANVLTF.

This clone was seen more than once but under ten times. V and J are TRBV6-5 and TRBJ1-1; no clear D. V was pared by 6 bases and J by 3 bases, with 8 bases between. Per germline, CDR1 MNHEY and CDR2 SVGAGI. The CDR3 totals 12 residues. The CDR3 loop reads CASRVEDTEAFF. DNA of the CDR3: TGTGCCAGCAGGGTGGAGGACACTGAAGCTTTCTTT.

In its sample, this clone was seen a few times. The rearrangement joins TRBV27 to TRBJ1-2; tentative D call: TRBD1 (5 bases). CDR1 and CDR2 (germline): MNHEY, SMNVEV (reference sequence). The CDR3 has 14 residues. V was clipped by 6 bases and J by 2 bases, with 13 bases between them. The CDR3 DNA sequence: TGTGCCAGCAGCCCAGAAGCAGGGAACTATGGCTACACCTTC. This encodes CASSPEAGNYGYTF.

The gene calls are TRBV7-9 and TRBJ1-6; perhaps TRBD1 as D (5 bases). The CDR3 is 14 amino acids. The V end was cut by 6 bases, the J end by 9 bases, with 15 bases between. Germline V gene sequence: CDR1 SEHNR, CDR2 FQNEAQ (reference sequence). This CDR3 reads CASSYGGGGSPLHF. The CDR3 DNA sequence: TGTGCCAGCAGTTACGGGGGAGGCGGTTCACCCCTCCACTTT.

The V call is TRBV6-5, the J call TRBJ1-5, with D hard to call. This CDR3 is built from 12 residues. The V and J ends lost 5 bases and 5 bases respectively, with 7 bases between them. The germline V gene has CDR1 MNHEY and CDR2 SVGAGI. The CDR3 sequence is CASSHRDQPQHF. The CDR3 coding sequence is TGTGCCAGCAGTCACAGAGATCAGCCCCAGCATTTT.

The chain links TRBV15 to TRBJ1-1, with D perhaps matching TRBD1 (6 bases). This CDR3 spans 16 amino acids. Germline CDR1 LNHNV, CDR2 YYDKDF (reference sequence). Trimming left V 0 bases short and J 1 base short, with 12 bases between. CDR3 nucleotides: TGTGCCACCAGCAGAGACCACGTCAGGGGGAACACTGAAGCTTTCTTT. Its protein is CATSRDHVRGNTEAFF.